This T cell receptor (beta chain) was sequenced in a study of beta chain features in type 1 diabetes. Expressed TCRB transcripts were sequenced because the entire RNA isolate underwent reverse transcription. Libraries were prepared by immunoSEQ multiplex PCR; TCRdb keeps only in-frame clonotypes and omits some of them. Here the sample spans about 260,000 clones, roughly 70% being singletons. CDR1 is SGHRS, CDR2 YFSETQ, per germline. Trimming shortened V by 4 bases and J by 3 bases, and 8 bases separated the two germline ends. The CDR3 has 12 residues. This clonotype was obtained from a man younger than 45 in good health. The sequenced material came from naive CD4+ T cells from blood. The genes are TRBV5-1 and TRBJ2-7; D is unclear. The CDR3 sequence is CASSDGNYEQYF. CDR3 DNA: TGCGCCAGCAGCGATGGGAACTACGAGCAGTACTTC.